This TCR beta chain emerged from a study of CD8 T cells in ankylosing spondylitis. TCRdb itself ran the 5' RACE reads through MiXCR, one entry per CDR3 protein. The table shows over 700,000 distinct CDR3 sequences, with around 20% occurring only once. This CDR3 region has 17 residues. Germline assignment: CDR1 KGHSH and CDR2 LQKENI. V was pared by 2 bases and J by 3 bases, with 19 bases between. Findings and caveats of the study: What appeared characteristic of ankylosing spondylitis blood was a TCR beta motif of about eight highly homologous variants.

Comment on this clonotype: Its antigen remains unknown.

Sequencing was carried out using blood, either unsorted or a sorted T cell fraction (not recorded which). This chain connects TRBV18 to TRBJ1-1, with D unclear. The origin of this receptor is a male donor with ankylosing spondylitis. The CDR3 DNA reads TGTGCCAGCTCACCAAACGGGAACTTACACGGGGACACTGAAGCTTTCTTT. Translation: CASSPNGNLHGDTEAFF.